Presented here are 5 T cell receptor beta chains from one specimen sequenced in a study of blood T cell repertoires in COVID-19. Profiled with immunoSEQ multiplex PCR; TCRdb holds only in-frame clones, not every one. The sample records 120,000 to 150,000 clones, around three quarters being singletons. Sequenced input: peripheral blood. All receptors come from an older man with acute or convalescent COVID-19.

This clone has just a few counts. The chain is built from TRBV14 and TRBJ1-1; D is possibly TRBD1 (5 bases). Trimming shortened V by 1 base and J by 5 bases, and 8 bases separated the two germline ends. This CDR3 is 13 amino acids long. CDR1 is SGHDN and CDR2 is FVKESK in the germline V gene. The CDR3 loop is CASSQAKGTEAFF. The CDR3 DNA reads as TGTGCCAGCAGCCAAGCGAAGGGGACTGAAGCTTTCTTT.

Here the CDR3 reads CASSLETDQNTEAFF. In DNA form, the CDR3 reads TGTGCCAGCAGCTTAGAAACAGATCAGAACACTGAAGCTTTCTTT. This sequence joins TRBV7-2 and TRBJ1-1; D is unclear. The ends were cut back, 1 base at V and 1 base at J, with 10 bases in the middle. CDR3 length: 15 residues. CDR1 is SGHTA, CDR2 FQGNSA, per germline.

V gene TRBV18 combines with J gene TRBJ1-6; D might be TRBD1 (6 bases). CDR1 and CDR2 (germline): KGHSH, LQKENI. The CDR3 has 15 amino acids. Trimming took 0 bases from V and 6 from J, leaving 9 bases between them. For the CDR3, the DNA is TGTGCCAGCTCACCACCGGGGGCGCGTAATTCACCCCTCCACTTT. Its translation is CASSPPGARNSPLHF.

This clone came up once. The V call is TRBV24-1, the J call TRBJ2-2, with TRBD2 identical over 9 bases. After removal of 4 bases from V and 4 bases from J, the junction contained 6 bases not matched to a gene. Per germline, CDR1 KGHDR and CDR2 SFDVKD. The CDR3 runs to 16 residues. The CDR3: CATSEPGLAGTGELFF. CDR3 DNA: TGTGCCACCAGTGAACCGGGACTAGCCGGCACCGGGGAGCTGTTTTTT.

The chain is built from TRBV3-1 (or the pseudogene TRBV3-2) and TRBJ2-3, with D perhaps matching TRBD1 (5 bases). The CDR3 has 11 residues. The ends were cut back, 4 bases at V and 10 bases at J, with 9 bases in the middle. Germline CDR1 reads LGHDT; CDR2 reads YNNKEL (reference sequence). The CDR3 reads CASSPGHAQYF. The CDR3 region has the DNA TGTGCCAGCAGCCCCGGACACGCGCAGTATTTT.